This T cell receptor (beta chain) comes out of a study of beta chain features in type 1 diabetes. Findings and caveats of the study: TCRB CDR3s from Type 1 diabetes patients were moderately but significantly shorter in all four CD4+ subsets.

V was trimmed by 0 bases and J by 2 bases, leaving 8 bases between them. CDR3 length equals 14 residues. Germline CDR1 and CDR2: SGHRS and YFSETQ. Expressed TCRB transcripts were sequenced after all isolated RNA was converted to cDNA. Repertoires were generated with immunoSEQ multiplex PCR, while TCRdb's copy carries only in-frame clones and drops some. The repertoire holds 250,000 or so clones, with roughly 20% as singletons. Details on this clone: The target antigen is unknown.

The sample consisted of naive CD4+ T cells from blood. The chain employs TRBV5-1 and TRBJ2-5; D possibly corresponds to TRBD2 (5 bases). The origin of this receptor is a woman between 40 and 50 years old with type 1 diabetes. CDR3 in DNA: TGCGCCAGCAGCTTGGGGGCGGGTCAAGAGACCCAGTACTTC. As protein: CASSLGAGQETQYF.